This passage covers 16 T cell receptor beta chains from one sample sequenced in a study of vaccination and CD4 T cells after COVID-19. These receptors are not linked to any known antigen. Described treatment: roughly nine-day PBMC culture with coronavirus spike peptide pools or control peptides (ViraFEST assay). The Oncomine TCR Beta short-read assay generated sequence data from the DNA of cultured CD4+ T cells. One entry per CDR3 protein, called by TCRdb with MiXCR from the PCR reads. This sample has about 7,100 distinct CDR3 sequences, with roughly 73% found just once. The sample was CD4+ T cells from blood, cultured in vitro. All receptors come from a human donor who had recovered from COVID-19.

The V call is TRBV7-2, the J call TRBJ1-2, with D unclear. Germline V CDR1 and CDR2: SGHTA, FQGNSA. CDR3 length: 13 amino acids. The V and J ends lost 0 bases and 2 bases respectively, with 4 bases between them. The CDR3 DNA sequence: TGTGCCAGCAGCTTAGCCGGGAACTATGGCTACACCTTC. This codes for CASSLAGNYGYTF.

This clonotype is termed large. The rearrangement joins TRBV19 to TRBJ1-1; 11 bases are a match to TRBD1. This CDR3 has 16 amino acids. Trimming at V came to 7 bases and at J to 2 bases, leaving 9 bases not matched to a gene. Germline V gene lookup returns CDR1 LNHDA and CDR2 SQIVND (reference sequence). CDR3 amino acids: CASNPGDRGANTEAFF. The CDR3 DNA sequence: TGTGCCAGTAACCCGGGGGACAGGGGGGCCAACACTGAAGCTTTCTTT.

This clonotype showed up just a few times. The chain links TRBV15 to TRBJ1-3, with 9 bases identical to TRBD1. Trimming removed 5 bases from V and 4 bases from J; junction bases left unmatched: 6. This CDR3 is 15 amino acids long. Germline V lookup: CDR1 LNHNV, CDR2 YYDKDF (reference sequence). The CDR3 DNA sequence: TGTGCCACCAGCTGGACAGGGGCGAACGGAAACACCATATATTTT. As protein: CATSWTGANGNTIYF.

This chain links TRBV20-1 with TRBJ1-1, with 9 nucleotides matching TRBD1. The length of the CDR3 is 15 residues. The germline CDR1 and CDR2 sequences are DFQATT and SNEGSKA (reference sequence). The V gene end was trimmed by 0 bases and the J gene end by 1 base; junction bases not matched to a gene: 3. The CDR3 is CSARDWGQGNTEAFF. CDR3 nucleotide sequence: TGCAGTGCTAGAGATTGGGGACAGGGGAACACTGAAGCTTTCTTT.

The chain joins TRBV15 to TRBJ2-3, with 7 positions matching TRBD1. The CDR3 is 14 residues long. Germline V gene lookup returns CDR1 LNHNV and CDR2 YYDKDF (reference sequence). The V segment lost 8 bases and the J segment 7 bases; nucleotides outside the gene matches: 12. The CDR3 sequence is CATSQDRPKNTQYF. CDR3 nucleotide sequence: TGTGCCACCTCTCAGGACAGGCCAAAGAATACGCAGTATTTT.

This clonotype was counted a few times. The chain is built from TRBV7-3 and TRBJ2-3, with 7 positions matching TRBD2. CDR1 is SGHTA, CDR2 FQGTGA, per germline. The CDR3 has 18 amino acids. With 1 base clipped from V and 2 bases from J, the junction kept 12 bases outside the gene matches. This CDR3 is CASSLSPTLASVTDTQYF. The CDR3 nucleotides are TGTGCCAGCAGCTTAAGCCCAACACTAGCGTCAGTCACAGATACGCAGTATTTT.

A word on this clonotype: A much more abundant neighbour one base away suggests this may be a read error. The CDR3 reads CASSLGQIGEGNEQFF. As DNA, the CDR3 is TGTGCCAGCAGCTTAGGTCAAATTGGGGAGGGCAATGAGCAGTTCTTC. The chain has TRBV7-2 and TRBJ2-1, with 7 bases that match TRBD2. Germline V CDR1 and CDR2: SGHTA, FQGNSA. This CDR3 contains 16 residues. V shed 1 base, J shed 6 bases, and the junction held 9 bases outside the gene matches.

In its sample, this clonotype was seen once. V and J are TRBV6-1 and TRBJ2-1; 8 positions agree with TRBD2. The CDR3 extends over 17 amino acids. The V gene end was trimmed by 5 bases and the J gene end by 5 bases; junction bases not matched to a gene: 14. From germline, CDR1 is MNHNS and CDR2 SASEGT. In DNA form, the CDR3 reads TGTGCCAGCAGTCGCCTACCATCGGGACTAGGCAACAATGAGCAGTTCTTC. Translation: CASSRLPSGLGNNEQFF.

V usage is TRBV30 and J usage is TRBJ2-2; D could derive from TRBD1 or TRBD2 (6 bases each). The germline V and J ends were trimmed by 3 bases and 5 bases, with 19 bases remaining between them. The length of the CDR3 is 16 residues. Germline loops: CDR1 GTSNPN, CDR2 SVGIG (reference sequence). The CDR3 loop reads CAWSSDGGRLTGELFF. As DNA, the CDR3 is TGTGCCTGGAGCTCAGACGGGGGCCGGTTGACCGGGGAGCTGTTTTTT.

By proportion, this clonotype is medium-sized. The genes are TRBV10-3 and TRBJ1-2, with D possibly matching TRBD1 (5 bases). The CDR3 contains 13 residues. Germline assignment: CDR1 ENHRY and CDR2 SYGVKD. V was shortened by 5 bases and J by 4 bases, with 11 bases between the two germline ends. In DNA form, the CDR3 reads TGTGCCATCAGTAGGGACGGCACCTATGGCTACACCTTC. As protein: CAISRDGTYGYTF.

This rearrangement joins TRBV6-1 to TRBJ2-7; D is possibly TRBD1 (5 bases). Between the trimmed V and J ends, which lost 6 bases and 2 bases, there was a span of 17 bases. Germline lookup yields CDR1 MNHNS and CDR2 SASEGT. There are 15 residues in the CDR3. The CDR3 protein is CASRATSPGPYEQYF. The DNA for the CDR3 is TGTGCCAGCAGAGCGACCTCGCCAGGGCCCTACGAGCAGTACTTC.

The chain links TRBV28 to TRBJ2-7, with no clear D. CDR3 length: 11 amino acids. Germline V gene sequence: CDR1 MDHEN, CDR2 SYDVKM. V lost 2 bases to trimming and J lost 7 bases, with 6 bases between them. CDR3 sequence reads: CASSLSREQYF. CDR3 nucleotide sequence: TGTGCCAGCAGTTTAAGCCGGGAGCAGTACTTC.

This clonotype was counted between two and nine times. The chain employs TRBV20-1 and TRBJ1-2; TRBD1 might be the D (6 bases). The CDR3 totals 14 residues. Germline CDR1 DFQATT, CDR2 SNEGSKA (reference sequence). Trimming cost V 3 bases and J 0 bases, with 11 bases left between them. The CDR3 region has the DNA TGCAGTGCTAGGAGGGGGATTTCTAACTATGGCTACACCTTC. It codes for CSARRGISNYGYTF.

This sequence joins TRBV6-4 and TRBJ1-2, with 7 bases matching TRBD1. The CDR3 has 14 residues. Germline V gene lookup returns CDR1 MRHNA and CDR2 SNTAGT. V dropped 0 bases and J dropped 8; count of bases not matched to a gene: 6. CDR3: CASSDSDRANGYTF. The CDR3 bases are TGTGCCAGCAGTGACTCCGACAGGGCTAACGGCTACACCTTC.

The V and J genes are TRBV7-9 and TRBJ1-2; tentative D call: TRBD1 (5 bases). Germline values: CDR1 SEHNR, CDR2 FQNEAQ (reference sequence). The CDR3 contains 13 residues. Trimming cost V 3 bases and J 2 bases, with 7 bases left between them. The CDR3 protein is CASSFKGNYGYTF. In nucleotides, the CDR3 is TGTGCCAGCAGCTTCAAGGGGAACTATGGCTACACCTTC.

The CDR3 sequence: CSAGSRGFSYEQYF. The CDR3 nucleotides read TGCAGTGCTGGCTCCCGGGGTTTCTCCTACGAGCAGTACTTC. The chain recombines TRBV20-1 with TRBJ2-7, with D tentatively TRBD2 (5 bases). The V end was cut by 5 bases, the J end by 0 bases, with 14 bases between. The germline gives CDR1 DFQATT, CDR2 SNEGSKA (reference sequence). This CDR3 region has 14 residues.